The 14 T cell receptor beta chains reported below all come from one sample, sequenced in a study of OX40 agonist ivuxolimab in advanced cancers. Measured with immunoSEQ multiplex PCR; TCRdb has only the in-frame clones, and not every one. This sample has 72,000 or so clones; around 90% occur once, and the top ten carry approximately 0.86%. Sample: CD4+ or CD8+ T cells sorted from blood, taken in a trial of the OX40 agonist ivuxolimab. These receptors came from an adult with an advanced solid tumor such as melanoma, head and neck, liver or kidney cancer.

J is TRBJ1-1 and V is TRBV7-2; TRBD1 aligns across 7 bases. Germline V gene data show CDR1 as SGHTA and CDR2 as FQGNSA. There are 14 residues in the CDR3. The J segment lost 4 bases and the V segment lost 6 bases, leaving 8 bases of the junction unmatched. The CDR3 loop is CASSKDRESTEAFF. For the CDR3, the DNA is TGTGCCAGCAGTAAAGACAGGGAAAGCACTGAAGCTTTCTTT.

The chain uses TRBV5-8 and TRBJ2-7; D is possibly TRBD1 (7 bases). The germline V and J ends were trimmed by 0 bases and 6 bases, with 13 bases remaining between them. Germline CDR1 reads SGHTS; CDR2 reads YDEGEE. The CDR3 totals 14 residues. CDR3 sequence: CASSLVRGESEQYF. CDR3 coding DNA: TGTGCCAGCAGCTTGGTCAGGGGGGAATCCGAGCAGTACTTC. The whole variable domain, remainder taken from reference TRBV5-8 and TRBJ2-7, is EAGVTQSPTHLIKTRGQQATLRCSPISGHTSVYWYQQALGLGLQFLLWYDEGEERNRGNFPPRFSGRQFPNYSSELNVNALELEDSALYLCASSLVRGESEQYFGPGTRLTVT.

This chain joins TRBV7-2 and TRBJ2-7; 10 bases line up with TRBD2. V lost 1 base and J lost 2; bases outside the gene matches: 5. Germline V gene lookup returns CDR1 SGHTA and CDR2 FQGNSA. CDR3 size: 16 residues. CDR3 sequence reads: CASSLVGTSVPYEQYF. CDR3 nucleotides: TGTGCCAGCAGCTTAGTGGGGACTAGCGTACCCTACGAGCAGTACTTC.

The V call is TRBV5-5, the J call TRBJ2-7, with a weak D call TRBD1 (5 bases). V lost 1 base and J 1 base, leaving 15 bases between the germline ends. CDR3 length equals 16 residues. In germline, CDR1 is SGHKS, CDR2 YYEKEE (reference sequence). The CDR3 nucleotides are TGTGCCAGCAGCTTGTCGGCAGGGCCCCTTTCCTACGAGCAGTACTTC. Protein sequence: CASSLSAGPLSYEQYF.

The chain has TRBV2 and TRBJ1-2; maybe TRBD1 (5 bases). Trimming took off 8 bases at V and 3 bases at J, with 13 bases between the two ends. Germline assignment: CDR1 SNHLY and CDR2 FYNNEI. This CDR3 is built from 13 residues. The CDR3 loop reads CASWDGSDYGYTF. The CDR3 DNA reads as TGTGCCAGCTGGGACGGGAGCGACTATGGCTACACCTTC.

The gene calls are TRBV4-1 and TRBJ1-2; D gene unclear. Germline lookup yields CDR1 MGHRA and CDR2 YSYEKL. The CDR3 sequence is 15 residues long. Trimming took off 1 base at V and 3 bases at J, with 12 bases between the two ends. The CDR3 bases are TGCGCCAGCAGCCAAGCCCCAATAGGTGACTATGGCTACACCTTC. This codes for CASSQAPIGDYGYTF.

The chain is built from TRBV2 and TRBJ2-5, with a tentative D call TRBD2 (6 bases). There are 13 residues in the CDR3. Trimming took off 4 bases at V and 5 bases at J, with 11 bases between the two ends. Looked up from germline, CDR1 is SNHLY and CDR2 is FYNNEI. CDR3 in amino acids: CASSVAGTETQYF. The CDR3 DNA is TGTGCCAGCAGTGTTGCGGGGACTGAGACCCAGTACTTC.

This chain links TRBV5-6 with TRBJ2-7, with D maybe TRBD2 (6 bases). The CDR3 has 15 amino acids. Trimming removed 2 bases from V and 1 base from J, with 13 bases in between. The germline CDR1 and CDR2 sequences are SGHDT and YYEEEE. The CDR3 here is CASSLSGLSSYEQYF. The CDR3 DNA reads as TGTGCCAGCAGCTTATCGGGACTCTCGTCCTACGAGCAGTACTTC.

The rearrangement links TRBV5-1 to TRBJ2-7; D is uncertain. The CDR3 is 13 amino acids. Trimming took 1 base from V and 3 from J, leaving 8 bases between them. Germline V gene data show CDR1 as SGHRS and CDR2 as YFSETQ. The CDR3 loop reads CASSLSSRYEQYF. The CDR3 DNA follows: TGCGCCAGCAGCTTGTCATCACGCTACGAGCAGTACTTC.

The genes are TRBV6-1 and TRBJ1-1; TRBD1 agrees at 8 bases. V trimming: 7 bases; J trimming: 4 bases; junction bases outside the gene matches: 8. This CDR3 comprises 14 residues. Germline CDR1 reads MNHNS; CDR2 reads SASEGT. CDR3 amino acids: CASTLGQGFTEAFF. CDR3 nucleotides: TGTGCCAGCACCCTAGGACAGGGCTTCACTGAAGCTTTCTTT.

This clone was detected once. This chain links TRBV9 with TRBJ2-3, with 14 bases aligning to TRBD2. Germline V lookup: CDR1 SGDLS, CDR2 YYNGEE. The CDR3 runs 18 residues. The J segment lost 1 base and the V segment lost 2 bases, leaving 6 bases of the junction unmatched. The CDR3 DNA reads TGTGCCAGCAGCGTTAACCCGGGACTAGCGGGAGGCACAGATACGCAGTATTTT. Residues: CASSVNPGLAGGTDTQYF.

The gene calls are TRBV5-1 and TRBJ2-3; 8 bases fit TRBD1. The V segment lost 4 bases and the J segment 6 bases; nucleotides outside the gene matches: 13. Germline V gives CDR1 SGHRS, CDR2 YFSETQ. There are 16 residues in the CDR3. CDR3 DNA sequence: TGCGCCAGCAGCGTCGGGACCTCGACAGGGGCTGATACGCAGTATTTT. It specifies CASSVGTSTGADTQYF.

Concerning this clone itself: The same CDR3 can be traced to other DNA sequences in this sample. This sequence joins TRBV6-6 and TRBJ2-7, with D tentatively TRBD1 (6 bases). V was clipped by 3 bases and J by 5 bases, with 8 bases between them. CDR1 is MNHNY and CDR2 is SVGAGI in the germline V gene (reference sequence). The CDR3 has 12 amino acids. CDR3 residues: CASSYNRDEQYF. For the CDR3, the DNA is TGTGCCAGCAGTTATAACAGGGACGAGCAGTACTTC.

The chain joins TRBV6-1 to TRBJ1-6; D gene unclear. The CDR3 contains 13 residues. The V end lost 6 bases, the J end lost 5 bases, and 8 bases lay between the germline ends. The germline V gene encodes CDR1 MNHNS and CDR2 SASEGT. Here the CDR3 DNA reads TGTGCCAGCAGCGAGGGCCATAATTCACCCCTCCACTTT. Translated, it gives CASSEGHNSPLHF.